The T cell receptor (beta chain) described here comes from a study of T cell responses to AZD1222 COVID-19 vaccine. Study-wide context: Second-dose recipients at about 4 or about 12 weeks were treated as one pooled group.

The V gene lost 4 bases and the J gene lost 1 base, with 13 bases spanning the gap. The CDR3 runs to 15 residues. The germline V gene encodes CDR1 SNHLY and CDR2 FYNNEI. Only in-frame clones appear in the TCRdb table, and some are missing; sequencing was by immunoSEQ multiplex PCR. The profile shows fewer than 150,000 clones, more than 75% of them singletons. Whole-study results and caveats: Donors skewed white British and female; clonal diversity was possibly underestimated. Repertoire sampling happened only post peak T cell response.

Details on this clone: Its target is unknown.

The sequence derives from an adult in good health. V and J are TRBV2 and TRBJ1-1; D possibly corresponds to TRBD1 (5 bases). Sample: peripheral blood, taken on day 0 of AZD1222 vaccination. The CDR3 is CASSVWGSQNTEAFF. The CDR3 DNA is TGTGCCAGCAGTGTGTGGGGGTCCCAGAACACTGAAGCTTTCTTT. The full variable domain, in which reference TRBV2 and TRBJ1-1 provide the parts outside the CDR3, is EPEVTQTPSHQVTQMGQEVILRCVPISNHLYFYWYRQILGQKVEFLVSFYNNEISEKSEIFDDQFSVERPDGSNFTLKIRSTKLEDSAMYFCASSVWGSQNTEAFFGQGTRLTVV.